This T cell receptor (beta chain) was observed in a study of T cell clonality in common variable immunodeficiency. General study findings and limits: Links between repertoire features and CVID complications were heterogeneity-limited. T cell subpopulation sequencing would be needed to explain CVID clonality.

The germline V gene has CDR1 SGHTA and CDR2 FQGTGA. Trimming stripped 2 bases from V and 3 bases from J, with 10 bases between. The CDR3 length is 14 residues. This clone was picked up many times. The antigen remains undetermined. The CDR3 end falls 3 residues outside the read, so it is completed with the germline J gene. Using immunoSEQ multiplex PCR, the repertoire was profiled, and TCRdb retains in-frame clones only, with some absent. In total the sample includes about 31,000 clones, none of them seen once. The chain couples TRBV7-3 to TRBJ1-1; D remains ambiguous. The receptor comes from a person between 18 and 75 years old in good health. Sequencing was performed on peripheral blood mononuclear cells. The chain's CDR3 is CASSLSGPDTEAFF. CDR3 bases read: TGTGCCAGCAGCTTATCTGGGCCGGACACTGAA.